This TCR beta chain was sequenced for a study of cytomegalovirus exposure and HLA in healthy donors. Study-level results: In a later analysis, V- and J-gene trimming of beta chains associated with a DCLRE1C missense variant, replicated independently.

V dropped 6 bases and J dropped 3; count of bases not matched to a gene: 6. The germline gives CDR1 WNHNN, CDR2 SYGVQD (reference sequence). The CDR3 extends over 15 amino acids. It was with 60 Vbeta and 13 Jbeta primers that the PCR ran. Clones were sequenced by immunoSEQ multiplex PCR, and TCRdb holds only the in-frame ones, with some missing. The table lists about 120,000 clones, 70% to 80% of them singletons. As regards this clone: As yet, its antigen is unknown.

The receptor's source is a human donor in good health. The sequenced material came from PBMCs. The chain links TRBV10-1 to TRBJ1-5, with 9 bases aligning to TRBD1. Here the CDR3 reads CASRPGQGFNQPQHF. CDR3 in DNA: TGCGCCAGCAGACCGGGACAGGGATTCAATCAGCCCCAGCATTTT.